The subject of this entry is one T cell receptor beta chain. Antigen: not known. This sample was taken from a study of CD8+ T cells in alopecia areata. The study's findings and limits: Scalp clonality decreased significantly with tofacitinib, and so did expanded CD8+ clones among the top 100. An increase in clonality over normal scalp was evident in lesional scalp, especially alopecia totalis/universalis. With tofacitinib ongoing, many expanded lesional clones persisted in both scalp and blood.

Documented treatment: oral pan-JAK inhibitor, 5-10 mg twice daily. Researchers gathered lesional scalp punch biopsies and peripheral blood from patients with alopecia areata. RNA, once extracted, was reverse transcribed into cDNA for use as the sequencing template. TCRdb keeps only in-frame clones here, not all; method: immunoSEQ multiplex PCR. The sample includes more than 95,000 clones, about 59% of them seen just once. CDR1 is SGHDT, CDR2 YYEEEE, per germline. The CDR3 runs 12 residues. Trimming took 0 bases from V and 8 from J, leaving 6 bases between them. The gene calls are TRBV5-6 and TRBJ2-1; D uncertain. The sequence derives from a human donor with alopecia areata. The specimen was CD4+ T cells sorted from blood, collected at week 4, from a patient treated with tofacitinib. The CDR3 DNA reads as TGTGCCAGCAGCTTGGCAGCCCATGAGCAGTTCTTC. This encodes CASSLAAHEQFF.